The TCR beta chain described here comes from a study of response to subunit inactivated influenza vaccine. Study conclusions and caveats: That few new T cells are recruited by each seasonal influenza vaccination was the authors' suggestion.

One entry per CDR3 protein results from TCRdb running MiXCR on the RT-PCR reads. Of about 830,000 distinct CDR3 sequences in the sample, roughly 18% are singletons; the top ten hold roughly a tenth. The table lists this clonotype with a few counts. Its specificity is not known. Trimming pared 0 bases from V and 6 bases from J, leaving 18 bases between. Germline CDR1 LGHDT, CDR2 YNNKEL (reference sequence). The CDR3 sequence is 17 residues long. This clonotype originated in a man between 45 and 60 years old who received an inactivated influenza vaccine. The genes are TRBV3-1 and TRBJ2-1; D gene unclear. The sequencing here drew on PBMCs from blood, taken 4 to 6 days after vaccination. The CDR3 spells CASSQDRIGVVSNEQFF. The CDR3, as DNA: TGTGCCAGCAGCCAAGATAGAATAGGAGTGGTGTCCAATGAGCAGTTCTTC.